The clone carrying this TCR beta chain has just one count. Here immunoSEQ multiplex PCR was the method, and the copy in TCRdb shows in-frame clones only, minus some. The data show about 240,000 clones, just under 85% seen once. Germline V lookup: CDR1 KGHDR, CDR2 SFDVKD. CDR3 length: 19 residues. Trimming removed 3 bases from V and 3 bases from J; junction bases left unmatched: 6. The sample originates from a study of blood T cell repertoires in COVID-19. Sequencing was carried out using peripheral blood. The clonotype comes from a man aged 45-65 years with acute or convalescent COVID-19. The rearrangement joins TRBV24-1 to TRBJ2-2; TRBD2 matches 16 bases. DNA for the CDR3: TGTGCCACCAGTGATCCGGGACTAGCGGGAGGGCCGCACACCGGGGAGCTGTTTTTT. Amino acid sequence: CATSDPGLAGGPHTGELFF.